This TCR beta chain was sequenced during a study of control samples from healthy donors and cancer patients. Sequencing used immunoSEQ multiplex PCR; TCRdb keeps in-frame clones, though not all of them. The table lists 50,000 or so clones, roughly 85% of them singletons, with 2.5% to 3% in the top ten. This receptor was taken from a woman aged 45-60 years with lung cancer. Sequenced sample: PBMCs.

CDR3 sequence reads: CASSPRSDIAQYNEQFF. The DNA of the CDR3 is TGTGCCAGCAGCCCTAGGTCGGACATTGCCCAATACAATGAGCAGTTCTTC. The chain combines TRBV7-3 with TRBJ2-1; possibly TRBD1 for D (5 bases). The V end lost 5 bases, the J end lost 4 bases, and 21 bases lay between the germline ends. CDR3 size: 17 residues. The germline V gene encodes CDR1 SGHTA and CDR2 FQGTGA. Full variable domain (remainder filled in from reference TRBV7-3 and TRBJ2-1): GAGVSQTPSNKVTEKGKYVELRCDPISGHTALYWYRQSLGQGPEFLIYFQGTGAADDSGLPNDRFFAVRPEGSVSTLKIQRTERGDSAVYLCASSPRSDIAQYNEQFFGPGTRLTVL.